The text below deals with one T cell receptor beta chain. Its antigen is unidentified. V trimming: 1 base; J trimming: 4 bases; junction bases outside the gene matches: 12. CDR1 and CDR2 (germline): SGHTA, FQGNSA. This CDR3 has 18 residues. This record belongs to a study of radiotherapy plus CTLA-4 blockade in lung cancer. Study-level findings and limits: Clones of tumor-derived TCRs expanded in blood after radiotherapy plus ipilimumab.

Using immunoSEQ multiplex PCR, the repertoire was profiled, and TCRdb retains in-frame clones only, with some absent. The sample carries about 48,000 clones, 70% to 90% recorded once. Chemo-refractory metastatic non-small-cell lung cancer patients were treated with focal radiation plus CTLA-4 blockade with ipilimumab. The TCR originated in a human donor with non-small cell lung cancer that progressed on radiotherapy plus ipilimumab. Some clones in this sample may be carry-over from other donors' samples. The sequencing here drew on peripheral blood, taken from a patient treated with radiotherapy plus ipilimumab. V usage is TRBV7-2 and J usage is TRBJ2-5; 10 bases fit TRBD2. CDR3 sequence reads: CASSLVGVAGGSPETQYF. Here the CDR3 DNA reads TGTGCCAGCAGCTTAGTGGGGGTAGCGGGAGGATCCCCAGAGACCCAGTACTTC. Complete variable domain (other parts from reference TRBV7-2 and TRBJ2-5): GAGVSQSPSNKVTEKGKDVELRCDPISGHTALYWYRQSLGQGLEFLIYFQGNSAPDKSGLPSDRFSAERTGGSVSTLTIQRTQQEDSAVYLCASSLVGVAGGSPETQYFGPGTRLLVL.